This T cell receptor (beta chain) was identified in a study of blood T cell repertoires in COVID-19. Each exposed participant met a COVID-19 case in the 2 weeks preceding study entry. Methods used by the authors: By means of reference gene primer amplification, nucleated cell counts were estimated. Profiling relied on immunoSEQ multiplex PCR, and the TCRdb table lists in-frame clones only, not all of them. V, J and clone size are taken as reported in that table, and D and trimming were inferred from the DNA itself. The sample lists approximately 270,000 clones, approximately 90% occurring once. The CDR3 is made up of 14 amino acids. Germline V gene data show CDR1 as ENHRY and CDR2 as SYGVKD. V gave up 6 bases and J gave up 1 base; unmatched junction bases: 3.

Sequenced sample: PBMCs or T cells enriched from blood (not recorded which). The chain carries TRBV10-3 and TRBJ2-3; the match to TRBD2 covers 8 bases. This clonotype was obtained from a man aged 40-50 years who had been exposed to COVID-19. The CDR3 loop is CAIRGTSGTDTQYF. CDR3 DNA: TGTGCCATCAGGGGGACTAGTGGCACAGATACGCAGTATTTT.